This T cell receptor beta chain was retrieved from a study of patients and donors after allogeneic stem cell transplantation. TCRdb itself ran the RT-PCR reads through MiXCR, one entry per CDR3 protein. The data contain 900,000 to 1,000,000 distinct CDR3 sequences, approximately 18% of them singletons. Trimming removed 3 bases at V and 2 bases at J, with 10 bases between. The CDR3 length is 14 residues. Germline V gene lookup returns CDR1 MNHEY and CDR2 SMNVEV (reference sequence). In its sample, this clonotype was seen a few times. The TCR was taken from a human donor who was either an allogeneic HSCT recipient or a stem cell or donor lymphocyte infusion donor (not recorded which). It is not recorded whose cells these are; they may come from a transplant donor. The chain carries TRBV27 and TRBJ1-2; D not certain. The sequenced sample consisted of blood, either unsorted or a sorted T cell fraction (not recorded which). The CDR3 region has the DNA TGTGCCAGCAGTTTCGCATTAGACAACTATGGCTACACCTTC. As protein: CASSFALDNYGYTF.